This T cell receptor (beta chain) came from a study of cytotoxic CD8 clonotypes in ibrutinib-treated CLL. This CDR3 is built from 20 residues. Germline CDR1 reads MDHEN; CDR2 reads SYDVKM. V dropped 5 bases and J dropped 6; count of bases not matched to a gene: 24. The table came from immunoSEQ multiplex PCR; TCRdb's copy has only in-frame clones and leaves some out. Of roughly 45,000 clones detected, 50% to 75% appear once; the ten largest clones hold roughly 21%. This chain links TRBV28 with TRBJ2-3; 9 nucleotides match TRBD1. The specimen comprised PBMCs, sampled after 24 months of ibrutinib treatment. The clonotype comes from a human donor with chronic lymphocytic leukemia. CDR3 amino acids: CASSPLALVPRGQGLDTQYF. DNA for the CDR3: TGTGCCAGCAGTCCACTTGCGCTAGTCCCCCGGGGACAGGGTCTCGATACGCAGTATTTT.